The sequence of this T cell receptor (beta chain) was determined in a study of blood T cell repertoires in COVID-19. Study summary: Researchers got acute and convalescent COVID-19 samples from the United States, Italy and Spain. The cDNA or gDNA used as material had been derived from T cells, B-cell-depleted T cells, or PBMCs.

In the authors' workflow: Using reference gene primer amplification, nucleated cell counts were estimated. Data came from immunoSEQ multiplex PCR; TCRdb stores just in-frame clones and leaves some out. The DNA gave D and trimming, while V, J and clone size come from that table. The data show 250,000 to 350,000 clones, 89% seen once. V was clipped by 6 bases and J by 0 bases; unmatched bases: 11. This CDR3 has 16 amino acids. Germline V gene lookup returns CDR1 MNHEY and CDR2 SVGEGT. This chain uses TRBV6-2 or TRBV6-3 with TRBJ2-7, with TRBD1 identical over 7 bases. This clonotype was obtained from a woman in her thirties or forties who had recovered from COVID-19. The sample taken for sequencing was peripheral blood. CDR3 DNA sequence: TGTGCCAGCAGCTCCTACCGACAGGGTAACTCCTACGAGCAGTACTTC. Translating it yields CASSSYRQGNSYEQYF.